Shown below are 21 T cell receptor beta chains from a single sample sequenced in a study of blood T cells in healthy people across ages. The second PCR ran about 6 to 11 cycles with a sample-barcoded 5' primer and J-beta primers. TCRdb called the 5' RACE reads again in MiXCR, with one record for every CDR3 protein. The sample lists some 750,000 distinct CDR3 sequences, about 24% occurring once. The sample consisted of blood. The receptors here all came from a man in his 70s in good health.

This clonotype has more than one count but fewer than ten. The chain combines TRBV19 with TRBJ1-5; D possibly corresponds to TRBD1 (6 bases). Germline V gene data show CDR1 as LNHDA and CDR2 as SQIVND (reference sequence). The length of the CDR3 is 15 residues. V was pared by 3 bases and J by 3 bases, with 12 bases between. The CDR3 bases are TGTGCCAGTAGTATTGGGACACACACCAATCAGCCCCAGCATTTT. Its protein is CASSIGTHTNQPQHF.

A few counts support this clonotype. This rearrangement joins TRBV4-3 to TRBJ2-5, with a tentative D call TRBD2 (6 bases). The germline V gene has CDR1 LGHNA and CDR2 YSLEER. V was pared by 4 bases and J by 5 bases, with 17 bases between. This CDR3 is 15 amino acids long. The CDR3: CASSLSHGSGETQYF. CDR3 bases: TGCGCCAGCAGCCTGTCTCACGGGAGCGGTGAGACCCAGTACTTC.

This clonotype was observed a handful of times. CDR3 region: CASSLGANSYEQYF. The CDR3 nucleotides read TGTGCCAGCAGCTTAGGAGCTAACTCCTACGAGCAGTACTTC. The chain carries TRBV7-2 and TRBJ2-7; no definite D call. The ends were cut back, 1 base at V and 0 bases at J, with 7 bases in the middle. The CDR3 extends over 14 amino acids. Germline loops: CDR1 SGHTA, CDR2 FQGNSA.

V and J are TRBV29-1 and TRBJ2-5, with a weak D call TRBD2 (5 bases). The DNA end favors TRBJ2-7, so the J call may be wrong. This CDR3 region has 12 residues. Germline CDR1 reads SQVTM; CDR2 reads ANQGSEA. The DNA for the CDR3 is TGCAGCGTTGTTGAGGGTGCACGCGAGCAGTACTTC. This sequence encodes CSVVEGAREQYF.

Only a few counts were recorded for this clonotype. The CDR3 reads CASSSPKVPETQYF. In DNA, the CDR3 is TGTGCCAGCAGCTCCCCGAAAGTCCCCGAGACCCAGTACTTC. V is TRBV7-9 and J is TRBJ2-5, with D uncertain. Trimming cost V 4 bases and J 5 bases, with 14 bases left between them. Germline CDR1 SEHNR, CDR2 FQNEAQ (reference sequence). CDR3 size: 14 residues.

There are a few counts of this clonotype. The chain links TRBV5-1 to TRBJ1-6, with 7 nucleotides matching TRBD1. CDR3 length: 15 amino acids. The ends lost 4 bases at V and 5 bases at J; junction bases unmatched: 6. Germline V gene sequence: CDR1 SGHRS, CDR2 YFSETQ. Here the CDR3 DNA reads TGCGCCAGCAGCGTCCGGGACAGAAATAATTCACCCCTCCACTTT. Translating gives CASSVRDRNNSPLHF.

This clonotype was seen only a few times. The chain employs TRBV7-2 and TRBJ1-1, with 9 bases matching TRBD1. Per the germline V gene, CDR1 is SGHTA and CDR2 is FQGNSA. CDR3 size: 14 residues. J was trimmed by 3 bases and V by 4 bases; bases with no gene match: 3. CDR3 nucleotide sequence: TGTGCCAGCAGCTCTGGGACAGGGCACACTGAAGCTTTCTTT. Its protein product is CASSSGTGHTEAFF. Supplemented by reference TRBV7-2 and TRBJ1-1, the full variable domain reads GAGVSQSPSNKVTEKGKDVELRCDPISGHTALYWYRQSLGQGLEFLIYFQGNSAPDKSGLPSDRFSAERTGGSVSTLTIQRTQQEDSAVYLCASSSGTGHTEAFFGQGTRLTVV.

This clonotype has more than one count but fewer than ten. The J gene is TRBJ2-5, the V gene TRBV28; 11 positions match TRBD2. The J segment lost 6 bases and the V segment lost 2 bases, leaving 5 bases of the junction unmatched. CDR3 length: 15 residues. Germline-derived CDR1 and CDR2 are MDHEN and SYDVKM. CDR3 protein: CASSLTSGSRKTQYF. Here the CDR3 DNA reads TGTGCCAGCAGTTTAACTAGCGGGAGCAGGAAGACCCAGTACTTC.

This clonotype has a handful of counts. J is TRBJ2-5 and V is TRBV5-1; 9 nucleotides line up with TRBD1. This CDR3 comprises 14 residues. CDR1 and CDR2 (germline): SGHRS, YFSETQ. The junction had 7 bases not matched to a gene; V was cut back by 5 bases and J by 5 bases. The CDR3 loop is CASRLGQGRETQYF. CDR3 DNA sequence: TGCGCCAGCAGACTAGGACAGGGGCGGGAGACCCAGTACTTC.

This CDR3 is CASTQVGANVLTF. In nucleotides, the CDR3 is TGTGCCAGCACCCAAGTTGGGGCCAACGTCCTGACTTTC. The V gene is TRBV27, the J gene TRBJ2-6; D is undetermined. The germline V and J ends were trimmed by 7 bases and 3 bases, with 7 bases remaining between them. The CDR3 loop spans 13 amino acids. Per germline, CDR1 MNHEY and CDR2 SMNVEV (reference sequence).

This clonotype was seen only a few times. This rearrangement joins TRBV27 to TRBJ1-5; D remains ambiguous. The CDR3 sequence is 13 residues long. From germline, CDR1 is MNHEY and CDR2 SMNVEV (reference sequence). The V and J ends lost 5 bases and 6 bases respectively, with 11 bases between them. CDR3 loop: CASSPLRGQPQHF. DNA for the CDR3: TGTGCCAGCAGTCCCTTACGGGGTCAGCCCCAGCATTTT.

This clonotype was seen repeatedly, ten times or more. The chain employs TRBV7-9 and TRBJ2-1, with D unresolved. CDR3 length equals 11 residues. The germline V gene has CDR1 SEHNR and CDR2 FQNEAQ (reference sequence). Deletions cut 7 bases from V and 7 bases from J, with 8 bases between. The CDR3 loop is CASTGENEQFF. In DNA, the CDR3 is TGTGCCAGCACCGGAGAAAATGAGCAGTTCTTC.

This clonotype turned up a few times. The gene calls are TRBV7-2 and TRBJ2-3; 8 bases match TRBD1. The CDR3 loop spans 15 amino acids. The germline gives CDR1 SGHTA, CDR2 FQGNSA. With 5 bases clipped from V and 2 bases from J, the junction kept 6 bases outside the gene matches. The CDR3 region has the DNA TGTGCCAGCAGCAATCAGGGGGCTATCACAGATACGCAGTATTTT. Amino acid sequence: CASSNQGAITDTQYF. The whole variable domain, remainder taken from reference TRBV7-2 and TRBJ2-3, is GAGVSQSPSNKVTEKGKDVELRCDPISGHTALYWYRQSLGQGLEFLIYFQGNSAPDKSGLPSDRFSAERTGGSVSTLTIQRTQQEDSAVYLCASSNQGAITDTQYFGPGTRLTVL.

The chain is built from TRBV9 and TRBJ2-3; D remains ambiguous. The CDR3 contains 14 residues. V was trimmed by 3 bases and J by 1 base, leaving 9 bases between them. Per the germline V gene, CDR1 is SGDLS and CDR2 is YYNGEE. The CDR3, as DNA: TGTGCCAGCAGCGGCCTTGGTGGCACAGATACGCAGTATTTT. Translation: CASSGLGGTDTQYF.

This clonotype was found a few times. J is TRBJ2-7 and V is TRBV11-2, with a tentative D call TRBD2 (7 bases). Trimming cost V 0 bases and J 0 bases, with 9 bases left between them. CDR1 and CDR2 from the germline V gene are SGHAT and FQNNGV. This CDR3 contains 15 residues. CDR3 nucleotide sequence: TGTGCCAGCAGCTTAGAAGGGGGGGCCTCCTACGAGCAGTACTTC. Residues: CASSLEGGASYEQYF. Full variable domain (missing parts from reference TRBV11-2 and TRBJ2-7): EAGVAQSPRYKIIEKRQSVAFWCNPISGHATLYWYQQILGQGPKLLIQFQNNGVVDDSQLPKDRFSAERLKGVDSTLKIQPAKLEDSAVYLCASSLEGGASYEQYFGPGTRLTVT.

This clonotype was counted only a few times. The V gene is TRBV2, the J gene TRBJ1-2; D not resolved. Trimming shortened V by 6 bases and J by 1 base, and 12 bases separated the two germline ends. The CDR3 totals 14 residues. CDR1 and CDR2 from the germline V gene are SNHLY and FYNNEI. The CDR3, as DNA: TGTGCCAGCAGCGGAGGATCTATTAACTATGGCTACACCTTC. It encodes CASSGGSINYGYTF.

A word on this clonotype: Sequence at one end of the junction differs from germline and may be a read error. For the CDR3, the DNA is TGTTCCAGCAGCTTAGTGACAGGAGACTATGGCTACACCTTC. Its translation: CSSSLVTGDYGYTF. The chain has TRBV7-9 and TRBJ1-2, with D possibly TRBD1 on 6 matching bases. The CDR3 loop spans 14 amino acids. Germline-derived CDR1 and CDR2 are SEHNR and FQNEAQ (reference sequence).

This clonotype occurred many times. The chain links TRBV7-8 to TRBJ1-5, with a tentative D call TRBD1 (6 bases). This CDR3 region has 15 residues. Trimming left V 6 bases short and J 7 bases short, with 19 bases between. CDR1 SGHVS and CDR2 FQNEAQ come from the germline V gene. The CDR3 sequence is CASSSIQGIGQPQHF. In DNA form, the CDR3 reads TGTGCCAGCAGTTCTATCCAGGGGATAGGGCAGCCCCAGCATTTT.

A few counts support this clonotype. The rearrangement uses TRBV21-1 and TRBJ2-4; the D call in the table, TRBD1, was not verified against the DNA. TRBV21-1 constitutes a pseudogene. The CDR3 has 17 amino acids. The CDR3 reads CASSKAADRAAKNIQYF. The CDR3 bases are TGTGCCAGCAGCAAAGCAGCGGACAGGGCAGCCAAAAACATTCAGTACTTC.

This clonotype occurred a few times. This sequence joins TRBV20-1 and TRBJ2-7; 11 nucleotides align to TRBD1. The germline CDR1 and CDR2 sequences are DFQATT and SNEGSKA (reference sequence). CDR3 length: 14 amino acids. V lost 7 bases, J lost 7 bases, and 12 bases stayed unmatched. As DNA, the CDR3 is TGCAGTGGAGTAGACGGACAGGGGGCGGGGGAGCAGTACTTC. Protein: CSGVDGQGAGEQYF.

This clonotype was seen just once. The chain has TRBV3-1 and TRBJ1-6; D is possibly TRBD1 (6 bases). Germline CDR1 is LGHDT and CDR2 is YNNKEL (reference sequence). Trimming removed 6 bases at V and 5 bases at J, with 14 bases between. This CDR3 region has 15 residues. The CDR3 sequence is CASSRGQADNSPLHF. CDR3 nucleotides: TGTGCCAGCAGTCGGGGGCAGGCCGATAATTCACCCCTCCACTTT.